A selection of T cell receptor beta chains follows, all from one sample in a study of T cells in localized non-small cell lung cancer. Sequencing was performed with immunoSEQ multiplex PCR; in TCRdb, only in-frame clones are kept and a portion is missing. The sample has more than 45,000 clones, 86% seen once; the top ten hold 15% to 20%. The specimen comprised peripheral blood, sampled before any cancer treatment. The receptors come from a male donor at least 60 years old with stage III squamous cell lung carcinoma. Both conserved end residues are part of each CDR3. The order of the fields is V gene, D gene, clone size, J gene, CDR3 DNA, CDR3 protein. D genes are given only for firm matches. Where a row states a size, it is once, few, many or the class of an expanded clone; other rows omit it.

V: TRBV5-4; D: .; size: .; J: TRBJ2-3; DNA: TGTGCCAGCAGCTTGGGACAGTGGGATACGCAGTATTTT; CDR3: CASSLGQWDTQYF
V: TRBV5-1; D: TRBD2; size: few; J: TRBJ2-7; DNA: TGCGCCAGCAGCTTGACTAGCGGGGGGCTATACGAGCAGTACTTC; CDR3: CASSLTSGGLYEQYF
V: TRBV6-1; D: .; size: .; J: TRBJ2-5; DNA: TGTGCCAGCAGTGAACCGGTTCAGGGCTACGCGGAGACCCAGTACTTC; CDR3: CASSEPVQGYAETQYF
V: TRBV7-2; D: .; size: .; J: TRBJ2-7; DNA: TGTGCCAGCAGCTTCAGTTACGAGCAGTACTTC; CDR3: CASSFSYEQYF
V: TRBV29-1; D: TRBD1; size: .; J: TRBJ2-7; DNA: TGCAGCGTGGGGGAGACAGGGGGGCCTTACGAGCAGTACTTC; CDR3: CSVGETGGPYEQYF
V: TRBV19; D: TRBD2; size: .; J: TRBJ2-3; DNA: TGTGCCAGTAGTCCTAGCGGGAGGGACACAGATACGCAGTATTTT; CDR3: CASSPSGRDTDTQYF
V: TRBV5-4; D: .; size: .; J: TRBJ1-1; DNA: TGTGCCAGCAGCTTGGAACGAGGGTACTACGCTGAAGCTTTCTTT; CDR3: CASSLERGYYAEAFF
V: TRBV6-5; D: .; size: few; J: TRBJ1-6; DNA: TGTGCCAGCAGTTACGACCCCTATAATTCACCCCTCCACTTT; CDR3: CASSYDPYNSPLHF
V: TRBV9; D: TRBD2; size: .; J: TRBJ2-3; DNA: TGTGCCAGCAGCGTAAGTGTAGCTAGCGGGGGGGAATATCTTCTCACAGATACGCAGTATTTT; CDR3: CASSVSVASGGEYLLTDTQYF
V: TRBV5-1; D: .; size: .; J: TRBJ2-3; DNA: TGCGCCAGCAGCGCCGGACTGGATACGCAGTATTTT; CDR3: CASSAGLDTQYF
V: TRBV11-2; D: .; size: .; J: TRBJ1-3; DNA: TGTGCCAGCAGCCTCTCCGTCGGCGGAAACACCATATATTTT; CDR3: CASSLSVGGNTIYF